This T cell receptor (beta chain) was sequenced for a study of blood T cell repertoires in COVID-19. Study context: Sites in the United States, Italy and Spain provided acute and convalescent COVID-19 samples. In each case, the material was cDNA or gDNA derived from T cells, B-cell-depleted T cells, or PBMCs.

As originally analysed: Amplification of reference gene primers provided the estimated nucleated cell counts. The table came from immunoSEQ multiplex PCR; TCRdb's copy has only in-frame clones and leaves some out. V, J and clone size are those of that table, while D and trimming were read from the DNA. The table lists about 74,000 clones, 75% of them singletons. The clonotype originates from a man between 65 and 80 years old with acute or convalescent COVID-19. The specimen was peripheral blood.

The CDR3 sequence: CATSEARQTFYGYTF. As DNA, the CDR3 is TGTGCCACCAGTGAGGCGAGACAGACCTTCTATGGCTACACCTTC. V and J are TRBV24-1 and TRBJ1-2, with D possibly being TRBD1 (5 bases). The V end was cut by 4 bases, the J end by 4 bases, with 15 bases between. Germline V gene sequence: CDR1 KGHDR, CDR2 SFDVKD. This CDR3 contains 15 residues.